The 5 T cell receptor beta chains below all came from one sample that was sequenced in a study of chemoradiotherapy in HPV16-positive cancers. The repertoire was sequenced with immunoSEQ multiplex PCR; TCRdb's copy has only in-frame clones and lacks some. The table has about 7,500 clones, 71% seen once. The sequencing used tumor tissue, collected from a patient who underwent chemoradiotherapy. All receptors derive from a human donor with HPV-associated anogenital cancer.

V usage is TRBV30 and J usage is TRBJ2-7; D not certain. The V gene's germline CDR1 is GTSNPN and CDR2 SVGIG (reference sequence). The CDR3 spans 14 residues. Trimming cost V 4 bases and J 0 bases, with 13 bases left between them. The CDR3 sequence is CAWKKGPSSYEQYF. Here the CDR3 DNA reads TGTGCCTGGAAAAAAGGACCTAGCTCCTACGAGCAGTACTTC.

The chain links TRBV19 to TRBJ2-2; 8 nucleotides match TRBD1. Germline CDR1 reads LNHDA; CDR2 reads SQIVND (reference sequence). V shed 3 bases, J shed 4 bases, and the junction held 7 bases outside the gene matches. CDR3 size: 16 residues. CDR3 nucleotides: TGTGCCAGTAGTATGGGGCAGGGGGCGGGCACCGGGGAGCTGTTTTTT. The encoded protein is CASSMGQGAGTGELFF.

J is TRBJ2-7 and V is TRBV7-2; D unresolved. V lost 5 bases to trimming and J lost 3 bases, with 5 bases between them. This CDR3 has 11 residues. The germline CDR1 and CDR2 sequences are SGHTA and FQGNSA. In DNA, the CDR3 is TGTGCCAGCAGCCGTTTCTACGAGCAGTACTTC. As protein: CASSRFYEQYF.

V and J are TRBV19 and TRBJ1-1, with 8 bases fitting TRBD1. The CDR3 spans 14 residues. Germline V CDR1 and CDR2: LNHDA, SQIVND (reference sequence). J gave up 0 bases and V 6 bases, and 3 bases lay outside the gene matches. CDR3: CASSQDRVNTEAFF. As DNA, the CDR3 is TGTGCCAGTAGCCAGGACAGGGTGAACACTGAAGCTTTCTTT.

The chain joins TRBV21-1 to TRBJ2-3; TRBD2 reflects the table's D call only, with no check against the DNA. TRBV21-1 is described as a pseudogene. CDR3 length: 13 residues. CDR3 loop: CAIAGGVVDTQYF. CDR3 bases: TGTGCCATCGCCGGGGGGGTTGTAGATACGCAGTATTTT.